These 13 T cell receptor beta chains share one sample of origin, sequenced in a study of T cell repertoires in cytomegalovirus infection. TCRdb re-called the reads with MiXCR, one entry per CDR3 protein. The repertoire includes 55,000 to 70,000 distinct CDR3 sequences, about 30% of them detected once, and roughly 70% sits in the top ten. What these receptors recognize is not known. The sequencing sample was made of PBMCs, sequenced either directly or after in vitro stimulation (not recorded which). Every receptor here comes from a human donor in good health (CMV status not recorded). Some clones in this sample may be carry-over from other donors' samples.

The gene calls are TRBV19 and TRBJ2-3; D call uncertain. Per the germline V gene, CDR1 is LNHDA and CDR2 is SQIVND (reference sequence). With 3 bases removed from V and 4 bases from J, the gap between germline ends came to 14 bases. The CDR3 totals 15 residues. The CDR3 DNA reads TGTGCCAGTAGTATCGGAGCTCTAGTCTCAGATACGCAGTATTTT. This sequence encodes CASSIGALVSDTQYF.

The V and J genes are TRBV12-3 or TRBV12-4 and TRBJ1-5; no firm D call. CDR3 length: 14 amino acids. Deletions cut 4 bases from V and 10 bases from J, with 17 bases between. CDR3 DNA: TGTGCCAGCAGTTCCCCGGGTTTGGGTGTACCCCAGCATTTT. It is translated as CASSSPGLGVPQHF.

This clonotype was seen once. This rearrangement joins TRBV11-2 to TRBJ2-3; tentative D call: TRBD1 (5 bases). Germline V gene lookup returns CDR1 SGHAT and CDR2 FQNNGV. Trimming pared 2 bases from V and 3 bases from J, leaving 15 bases between. This CDR3 is built from 16 residues. CDR3 sequence: CASSLRKAAGTDTQYF. The CDR3 coding sequence is TGTGCCAGCAGCTTAAGAAAGGCGGCAGGGACAGATACGCAGTATTTT.

The chain uses TRBV12-5 and TRBJ2-5; a possible D gene is TRBD2 (5 bases). CDR1 and CDR2 from the germline V gene are LGHNT and FRNRAP. V was pared by 7 bases and J by 7 bases, with 19 bases between. The CDR3 runs 14 residues. The chain's CDR3 is CASARGMKIGTQYF. In nucleotides, the CDR3 is TGTGCTAGTGCCCGGGGAATGAAGATAGGGACCCAGTACTTC. Combining the CDR3 with reference TRBV12-5 and TRBJ2-5 gives the whole variable domain DARVTQTPRHKVTEMGQEVTMRCQPILGHNTVFWYRQTMMQGLELLAYFRNRAPLDDSGMPKDRFSAEMPDATLATLKIQPSEPRDSAVYFCASARGMKIGTQYFGPGTRLLVL.

This sequence joins TRBV2 and TRBJ1-1; TRBD1 matches at 9 bases. The CDR3 covers 14 residues. CDR1 SNHLY and CDR2 FYNNEI come from the germline V gene. Trimming took 3 bases from V and 5 from J; bases not matched to a gene: 4. Written as DNA, the CDR3 is TGTGCCAGCAGTGACACAGGGGGCTCAACTGAAGCTTTCTTT. Translation gives CASSDTGGSTEAFF.

V and J are TRBV20-1 and TRBJ2-1, with TRBD2 matching over 12 bases. With V trimmed by 0 bases and J by 9 bases, 6 bases remained unmatched. The CDR3 extends over 15 amino acids. Germline assignment: CDR1 DFQATT and CDR2 SNEGSKA (reference sequence). The CDR3 DNA reads as TGCAGTGCTAGAGATCCGGCTAGCGGGGGGGGTGAGCAGTTCTTC. This encodes CSARDPASGGGEQFF.

This clonotype was seen more than once but under ten times. The chain uses TRBV7-2 and TRBJ2-6, with D unresolved. V was pared by 4 bases and J by 4 bases, with 11 bases between. The CDR3 totals 15 residues. Germline V gives CDR1 SGHTA, CDR2 FQGNSA. The CDR3, as DNA: TGTGCCAGCAGCTCCCTTGGGTCGGGGGCCAACGTCCTGACTTTC. The encoded protein is CASSSLGSGANVLTF.

The V gene is TRBV2, the J gene TRBJ1-1; TRBD1 might be the D (5 bases). This CDR3 is 14 amino acids long. Trimming took 8 bases from V and 0 from J, leaving 13 bases between them. The germline V gene has CDR1 SNHLY and CDR2 FYNNEI. This CDR3 is CASRNRRVNTEAFF. DNA of the CDR3: TGTGCCAGCCGGAACAGGAGGGTGAACACTGAAGCTTTCTTT.

This clonotype was counted between two and nine times. The rearrangement uses TRBV7-9 and TRBJ1-4; D might be TRBD1 (5 bases). V shed 4 bases and J shed 5 bases, with 11 bases lying between them. Germline lookup yields CDR1 SEHNR and CDR2 FQNEAQ (reference sequence). The CDR3 is made up of 14 amino acids. CDR3 in DNA: TGTGCCAGCAGCTCGGTGGGGCAGAATGAAAAACTGTTTTTT. Translated: CASSSVGQNEKLFF.

This clonotype was counted between two and nine times. The V call is TRBV7-9, the J call TRBJ1-2; TRBD1 aligns across 8 bases. The V and J ends lost 5 bases and 8 bases, in that order; junction bases with no gene match: 7. In germline, CDR1 is SEHNR, CDR2 FQNEAQ (reference sequence). The CDR3 totals 13 residues. The CDR3 loop reads CASSDSGGAGYTF. The CDR3 bases are TGTGCCAGCAGCGACTCAGGGGGCGCGGGCTACACCTTC.

This chain links TRBV4-3 with TRBJ2-7; TRBD2 is a possible D gene (5 bases). Trimming pared 2 bases from V and 0 bases from J, leaving 11 bases between. Germline loops: CDR1 LGHNA, CDR2 YSLEER. The CDR3 covers 15 residues. The CDR3 nucleotides are TGCGCCAGCAGCCAAACGCAAGACTACTCCTACGAGCAGTACTTC. Translating gives CASSQTQDYSYEQYF.

The chain carries TRBV5-1 and TRBJ2-3; D gene ambiguous. The CDR3 extends over 14 amino acids. V was pared by 1 base and J by 0 bases, with 6 bases between. The germline V gene encodes CDR1 SGHRS and CDR2 YFSETQ. The DNA for the CDR3 is TGCGCCAGCAGCTTGTCGGAGAGCACAGATACGCAGTATTTT. Translated, it gives CASSLSESTDTQYF.

The rearrangement links TRBV10-3 to TRBJ1-4, with D hard to call. Trimming stripped 2 bases from V and 2 bases from J, with 12 bases between. CDR1 and CDR2 from the germline V gene are ENHRY and SYGVKD. The CDR3 covers 16 residues. The CDR3 here is CAISEKGGVTNEKLFF. The CDR3 DNA reads TGTGCCATCAGTGAGAAGGGAGGAGTGACTAATGAAAAACTGTTTTTT.